This T cell receptor beta chain was recovered during a study of CD4 and CD8 cells across lung adenocarcinoma regions. Localized lung adenocarcinoma, a non-small cell lung cancer, affected the donors. Germline CDR1 and CDR2: LGHDT and YNNKEL (reference sequence). Trimming took off 1 base at V and 4 bases at J, with 13 bases between the two ends. The CDR3 is 15 residues long. Each CDR3 protein gets one entry after TCRdb re-called the PCR reads with MiXCR. The table shows 20,000 to 25,000 distinct CDR3 sequences, with approximately 54% occurring only once. V usage is TRBV3-1 and J usage is TRBJ1-2, with D possibly matching TRBD1 (5 bases). Sequenced input: CD8+ T cells from the center of a lung tumor. The sequence came from a female donor with lung adenocarcinoma. The CD4 and CD8 labels of this study may be unreliable. This CDR3 is CASSQGRAGLYGYTF. The CDR3 DNA is TGTGCCAGCAGCCAAGGGAGGGCAGGGCTCTATGGCTACACCTTC.